A selection of T cell receptor beta chains follows, all from one sample in a study of blood T cell repertoires in COVID-19. TCRdb's copy holds only in-frame clones and misses some; the assay was immunoSEQ multiplex PCR. The repertoire includes approximately 52,000 clones, approximately 85% of them detected once, and approximately 10% sits in the top ten. The sequencing input was peripheral blood. These receptors were taken from a human donor in a cohort sampled during active COVID-19. Each CDR3 is given with its conserved first and last residue. D genes are given only for firm matches. Clone size is given for some rows only: seen once, a few or many times, or a class if the clone is expanded.

J | size | D | V | CDR3 | DNA
TRBJ1-3 | NA | NA | TRBV30 | CAWSEGSGGNTIYF | TGTGCCTGGAGTGAGGGGTCAGGGGGAAACACCATATATTTT
TRBJ2-3 | NA | TRBD2 | TRBV27 | CASSLRETDTQYF | TGTGCCAGCAGTTTGCGGGAGACAGATACGCAGTATTTT
TRBJ2-1 | NA | TRBD2 | TRBV9 | CASSSRLADYNEQFF | TGTGCCAGCAGCTCCCGGCTAGCGGATTACAATGAGCAGTTCTTC
TRBJ1-1 | NA | TRBD1 | TRBV30 | CAWSVKTGGTAFF | TGTGCCTGGAGTGTAAAGACAGGGGGCACAGCTTTCTTT
TRBJ2-7 | NA | NA | TRBV7-2 | CASSSGPHSYEQYF | TGTGCCAGCAGCTCAGGGCCACACTCCTACGAGCAGTACTTC
TRBJ1-5 | NA | TRBD1 | TRBV5-1 | CASSLQGATPLFF | TGCGCCAGCAGCTTACAGGGGGCCACCCCCCTTTTTTTT
TRBJ2-3 | few | NA | TRBV5-6 | CASSPLLSGTGTDTQYF | TGTGCCAGCAGCCCGCTCCTTAGCGGGACAGGGACAGATACGCAGTATTTT
TRBJ2-5 | NA | NA | TRBV5-4 | CASSSPSGVEGSETQYF | TGTGCCAGCAGCTCGCCTTCGGGGGTGGAAGGATCGGAGACCCAGTACTTC
TRBJ2-5 | NA | NA | TRBV6-2/TRBV6-3 | CASSYRGAMTQYF | TGTGCCAGCAGTTACCGGGGGGCAATGACCCAGTACTTC
TRBJ1-4 | NA | TRBD1 | TRBV19 | CASSPGSRGDRNEKLFF | TGTGCCAGTAGCCCGGGGAGTCGAGGGGACAGGAATGAAAAACTGTTTTTT
TRBJ1-3 | many | NA | TRBV6-5 | CASTSGAYSGNTIYF | TGTGCCAGCACAAGCGGCGCCTACTCTGGAAACACCATATATTTT
TRBJ2-1 | NA | NA | TRBV19 | CASSPLGGMNNEQFF | TGTGCCAGTAGCCCCCTTGGGGGCATGAACAATGAGCAGTTCTTC
TRBJ2-7 | few | TRBD2 | TRBV27 | CASSVLAGGPNEQYF | TGTGCCAGCAGTGTCTTAGCGGGAGGGCCTAACGAGCAGTACTTC
TRBJ1-4 | NA | TRBD1 | TRBV2 | CASSRDRVLFF | TGTGCCAGCAGCCGGGACAGGGTGCTGTTTTTT
TRBJ2-3 | NA | TRBD2 | TRBV2 | CARGGLAGADTQYF | TGTGCCAGGGGGGGACTAGCGGGAGCAGATACGCAGTATTTT